A single sample gave rise to the 22 T cell receptor beta chains below, sequenced in a study of PD-L1 blockade in urothelial cancer. Profiled with immunoSEQ multiplex PCR; TCRdb holds only in-frame clones, not every one. The sample has 38,000 or so clones, around 83% seen once. The sequencing used PBMCs, collected around atezolizumab (anti-PD-L1) treatment. These receptors all stem from a man between 60 and 75 years old with urothelial cancer.

This clone is a singleton in its sample. V usage is TRBV2 and J usage is TRBJ1-1; 8 bases map to TRBD1. Germline loops: CDR1 SNHLY, CDR2 FYNNEI. CDR3 length equals 12 residues. With 8 bases clipped from V and 5 bases from J, the junction kept 4 bases outside the gene matches. The CDR3 DNA is TGTGCCAGCGGCCAGGGGGCGACTGAAGCTTTCTTT. Its translation is CASGQGATEAFF.

CDR3 in DNA: TGTGCCAGCAGTGTTACCGGGACAGGGAAAGCTGGGGCCAACGTCCTGACTTTC. Its protein is CASSVTGTGKAGANVLTF. This chain uses TRBV7-2 with TRBJ2-6, with 9 bases identical to TRBD1. V gave up 6 bases and J gave up 2 bases; unmatched junction bases: 11. This CDR3 is built from 18 residues. Germline CDR1 is SGHTA and CDR2 is FQGNSA.

This chain links TRBV2 with TRBJ1-1; D unclear. The CDR3 length is 15 residues. Trimming removed 6 bases from V and 4 bases from J, with 18 bases in between. CDR1 is SNHLY and CDR2 is FYNNEI in the germline V gene. The CDR3 protein is CASRRATAGSTEAFF. The CDR3 DNA reads TGTGCCAGCAGAAGAGCGACTGCGGGGAGCACTGAAGCTTTCTTT.

The chain has TRBV2 and TRBJ2-7, with TRBD2 identical over 7 bases. This CDR3 spans 17 amino acids. V lost 6 bases to trimming and J lost 0 bases; unmatched junction nucleotides: 14. CDR1 and CDR2 from the germline V gene are SNHLY and FYNNEI. The CDR3 protein is CASSEPGRGPSSYEQYF. The CDR3 nucleotides read TGTGCCAGCAGCGAACCGGGGAGGGGTCCTAGCTCCTACGAGCAGTACTTC.

The chain couples TRBV7-6 to TRBJ1-5, with D possibly TRBD1 on 5 matching bases. Germline V gene data show CDR1 as SGHVS and CDR2 as FNYEAQ. CDR3 size: 14 residues. Trimming removed 4 bases from V and 4 bases from J, with 11 bases in between. CDR3 sequence (DNA): TGTGCCAGCAGCTCGGACACCTTAAATCAGCCCCAGCATTTT. Translation: CASSSDTLNQPQHF.

The chain's CDR3 is CASSTNTGQETQYF. Here the CDR3 DNA reads TGTGCCAGTAGTACCAACACAGGACAAGAGACCCAGTACTTC. V is TRBV19 and J is TRBJ2-5, with a weak D call TRBD1 (5 bases). In germline, CDR1 is LNHDA, CDR2 SQIVND (reference sequence). The CDR3 spans 14 residues. The V and J ends lost 4 bases and 2 bases respectively, with 11 bases between them.

CDR3 in amino acids: CASSSGTGYEQYF. CDR3 DNA sequence: TGTGCCAGCAGCTCCGGGACAGGCTACGAGCAGTACTTC. The chain has TRBV7-9 and TRBJ2-7; 8 bases agree with TRBD1. Losses at the gene ends were 4 bases for V and 3 bases for J; bases not matched to a gene: 2. The CDR3 spans 13 residues. Germline CDR1 reads SEHNR; CDR2 reads FQNEAQ (reference sequence). Looking up the rest from reference TRBV7-9 and TRBJ2-7 gives the full variable domain: DTGVSQNPRHKITKRGQNVTFRCDPISEHNRLYWYRQTLGQGPEFLTYFQNEAQLEKSRLLSDRFSAERPKGSFSTLEIQRTEQGDSAMYLCASSSGTGYEQYFGPGTRLTVT.

This chain connects TRBV7-2 to TRBJ2-3; possibly TRBD2 for D (6 bases). CDR3 length equals 17 residues. Germline V gene data show CDR1 as SGHTA and CDR2 as FQGNSA. The V and J ends lost 5 bases and 4 bases respectively, with 22 bases between them. The CDR3 loop reads CASSLHATSPLPDTQYF. The CDR3 nucleotides are TGTGCCAGCAGCCTCCACGCTACTAGCCCCTTGCCAGATACGCAGTATTTT.

This chain joins TRBV28 and TRBJ2-1, with TRBD1 identical over 11 bases. J gave up 12 bases and V 4 bases, and 20 bases lay outside the gene matches. Germline lookup yields CDR1 MDHEN and CDR2 SYDVKM. The CDR3 totals 18 residues. CDR3 protein: CASSSRPFGTGGPRWQFF. CDR3 coding DNA: TGTGCCAGCAGTTCCCGCCCCTTCGGGACAGGGGGGCCCAGGTGGCAGTTCTTC. Complete variable domain (other parts from reference TRBV28 and TRBJ2-1): DVKVTQSSRYLVKRTGEKVFLECVQDMDHENMFWYRQDPGLGLRLIYFSYDVKMKEKGDIPEGYSVSREKKERFSLILESASTNQTSMYLCASSSRPFGTGGPRWQFFGPGTRLTVL.

This chain connects TRBV14 to TRBJ2-3; 7 bases match TRBD2. V shed 0 bases and J 12 bases; nucleotides not matched to a gene: 6. The CDR3 contains 13 residues. CDR1 is SGHDN, CDR2 FVKESK, per germline. The CDR3 reads CASSQDMRGSQYF. DNA for the CDR3: TGTGCCAGCAGCCAAGATATGCGGGGGAGTCAGTATTTT. Drawing the rest from reference TRBV14 and TRBJ2-3, the complete variable domain is EAGVTQFPSHSVIEKGQTVTLRCDPISGHDNLYWYRRVMGKEIKFLLHFVKESKQDESGMPNNRFLAERTGGTYSTLKVQPAELEDSGVYFCASSQDMRGSQYFGPGTRLTVL.

V is TRBV5-1 and J is TRBJ2-2; no firm D call. Germline V CDR1 and CDR2: SGHRS, YFSETQ. The CDR3 has 16 residues. The ends were cut back, 4 bases at V and 5 bases at J, with 18 bases in the middle. The CDR3 nucleotides read TGCGCCAGCAGCCCCGCGACTGGAGTATCGACCGGGGAGCTGTTTTTT. It yields the protein CASSPATGVSTGELFF. The full variable domain, its missing parts supplied by reference TRBV5-1 and TRBJ2-2, is KAGVTQTPRYLIKTRGQQVTLSCSPISGHRSVSWYQQTPGQGLQFLFEYFSETQRNKGNFPGRFSGRQFSNSRSEMNVSTLELGDSALYLCASSPATGVSTGELFFGEGSRLTVL.

This chain uses TRBV30 with TRBJ1-2; TRBD1 might be the D (5 bases). This CDR3 contains 13 residues. Germline V gene sequence: CDR1 GTSNPN, CDR2 SVGIG (reference sequence). The CDR3 DNA follows: TGTGCTGACGGTGGGGCTCTCTCCTATGGCTACACCTTC. Translated: CADGGALSYGYTF.

The chain combines TRBV30 with TRBJ1-5; no firm D call. This CDR3 has 13 amino acids. Trimming left V 6 bases short and J 6 bases short, with 15 bases between. Germline V lookup: CDR1 GTSNPN, CDR2 SVGIG (reference sequence). The CDR3 coding sequence is TGTGCCTGTGGACGGACCGGGATTCAGCCCCAGCATTTT. Its protein is CACGRTGIQPQHF.

This clone was counted a few times. CDR3 sequence: CASSLALQITDTQYF. CDR3 coding DNA: TGTGCCAGCAGCTTGGCCTTACAGATCACAGATACGCAGTATTTT. This chain connects TRBV5-6 to TRBJ2-3; the D is unclear. Germline CDR1 reads SGHDT; CDR2 reads YYEEEE. Trimming pared 0 bases from V and 2 bases from J, leaving 10 bases between. The CDR3 sequence is 15 residues long.

This rearrangement joins TRBV5-1 to TRBJ2-7, with TRBD2 identical over 7 bases. CDR3 length: 18 residues. The germline V gene encodes CDR1 SGHRS and CDR2 YFSETQ. J gave up 7 bases and V 3 bases, and 22 bases lay outside the gene matches. CDR3 protein: CASSSSNGRSKLGGEQYF. The CDR3 DNA reads TGCGCCAGCAGCTCCTCCAATGGTAGATCGAAACTGGGGGGGGAGCAGTACTTC.

The rearrangement joins TRBV9 to TRBJ2-3, with a tentative D call TRBD2 (6 bases). The germline V gene has CDR1 SGDLS and CDR2 YYNGEE. V lost 3 bases to trimming and J lost 4 bases, with 12 bases between them. The CDR3 has 14 residues. CDR3 region: CASSAAPGADTQYF. The CDR3 DNA sequence: TGTGCCAGCAGCGCGGCCCCGGGGGCAGATACGCAGTATTTT.

The V and J genes are TRBV15 and TRBJ1-1; TRBD1 aligns across 8 bases. CDR1 is LNHNV and CDR2 is YYDKDF in the germline V gene (reference sequence). Trimming cost V 4 bases and J 4 bases; bases outside gene matches: 2. This CDR3 spans 13 amino acids. The CDR3 region is CATSTQGATEAFF. The CDR3 bases are TGTGCCACCAGCACTCAGGGGGCCACTGAAGCTTTCTTT.

The CDR3 spells CASSPTDVWGGRETQYF. CDR3 coding DNA: TGTGCCAGCAGTCCCACCGACGTGTGGGGGGGCCGGGAGACCCAGTACTTC. The chain joins TRBV27 to TRBJ2-5; weak D call: TRBD2 (7 bases). The germline V gene encodes CDR1 MNHEY and CDR2 SMNVEV (reference sequence). CDR3 length: 17 amino acids. Trimming shortened V by 5 bases and J by 5 bases, and 24 bases separated the two germline ends.

The rearrangement uses TRBV7-9 and TRBJ1-4; 8 bases align to TRBD1. The trim removed 3 bases at V and 8 bases at J, leaving 8 bases unmatched. The germline V gene has CDR1 SEHNR and CDR2 FQNEAQ (reference sequence). The CDR3 spans 15 residues. The CDR3 DNA reads as TGTGCCAGCAGCTTCGGGACAGGCAGAGTCGAAAAACTGTTTTTT. Residues: CASSFGTGRVEKLFF.

The chain carries TRBV19 and TRBJ2-3; 11 bases are a match to TRBD2. Trimming cost V 4 bases and J 0 bases; bases outside gene matches: 6. Germline loops: CDR1 LNHDA, CDR2 SQIVND (reference sequence). The CDR3 loop spans 17 amino acids. CDR3 sequence (DNA): TGTGCCAGTAGTAAGGGACTAGCGGACCCTAGCACAGATACGCAGTATTTT. Protein: CASSKGLADPSTDTQYF.

The chain has TRBV5-1 and TRBJ2-3, with TRBD1 matching over 9 bases. The length of the CDR3 is 16 residues. Unmatched junction bases numbered 6, after V lost 0 bases and J lost 4 bases. In germline, CDR1 is SGHRS, CDR2 YFSETQ. CDR3 sequence reads: CASSLGPGQGADTQYF. DNA for the CDR3: TGCGCCAGCAGCTTGGGGCCGGGACAGGGTGCAGATACGCAGTATTTT.

The chain employs TRBV27 and TRBJ2-6; 14 nucleotides line up with TRBD2. The trim removed 6 bases at V and 2 bases at J, leaving 6 bases unmatched. This CDR3 is built from 18 residues. Germline lookup yields CDR1 MNHEY and CDR2 SMNVEV (reference sequence). CDR3 protein: CASRATSGGAAGANVLTF. The CDR3 DNA reads as TGTGCCAGCAGGGCGACTAGCGGGGGGGCCGCTGGGGCCAACGTCCTGACTTTC.